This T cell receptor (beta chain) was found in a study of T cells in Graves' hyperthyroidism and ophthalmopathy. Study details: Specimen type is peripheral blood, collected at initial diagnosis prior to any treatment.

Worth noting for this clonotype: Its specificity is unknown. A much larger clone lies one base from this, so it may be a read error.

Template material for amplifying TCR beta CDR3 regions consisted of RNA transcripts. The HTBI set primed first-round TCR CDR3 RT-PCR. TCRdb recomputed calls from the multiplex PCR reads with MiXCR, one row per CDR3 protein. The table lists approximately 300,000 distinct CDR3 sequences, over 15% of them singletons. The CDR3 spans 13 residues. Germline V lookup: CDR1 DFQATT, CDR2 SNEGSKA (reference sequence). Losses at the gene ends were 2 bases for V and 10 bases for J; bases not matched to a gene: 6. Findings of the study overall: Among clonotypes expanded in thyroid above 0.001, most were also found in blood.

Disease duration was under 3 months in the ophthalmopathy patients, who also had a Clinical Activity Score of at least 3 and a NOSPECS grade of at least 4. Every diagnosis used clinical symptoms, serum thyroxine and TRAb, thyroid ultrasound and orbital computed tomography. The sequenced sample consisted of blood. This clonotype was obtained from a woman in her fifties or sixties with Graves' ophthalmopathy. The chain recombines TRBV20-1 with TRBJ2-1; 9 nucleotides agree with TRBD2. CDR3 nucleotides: TGCAGTGCTAGACCGCTAGCGGGAAACGAGCAGTTCTTC. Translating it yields CSARPLAGNEQFF.